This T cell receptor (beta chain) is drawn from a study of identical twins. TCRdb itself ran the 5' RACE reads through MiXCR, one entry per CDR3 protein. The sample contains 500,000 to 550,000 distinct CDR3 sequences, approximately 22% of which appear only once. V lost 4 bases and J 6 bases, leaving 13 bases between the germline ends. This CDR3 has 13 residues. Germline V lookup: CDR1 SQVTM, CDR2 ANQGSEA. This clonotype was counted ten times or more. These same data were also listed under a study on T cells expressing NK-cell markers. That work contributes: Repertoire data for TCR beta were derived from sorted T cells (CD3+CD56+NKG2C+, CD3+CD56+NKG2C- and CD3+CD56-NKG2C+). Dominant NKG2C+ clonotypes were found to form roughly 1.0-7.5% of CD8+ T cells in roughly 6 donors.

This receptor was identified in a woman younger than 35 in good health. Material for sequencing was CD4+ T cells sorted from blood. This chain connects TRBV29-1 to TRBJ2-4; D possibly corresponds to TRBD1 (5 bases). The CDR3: CSVVGALVNIQYF. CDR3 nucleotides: TGCAGCGTTGTAGGGGCCCTCGTAAACATTCAGTACTTC.